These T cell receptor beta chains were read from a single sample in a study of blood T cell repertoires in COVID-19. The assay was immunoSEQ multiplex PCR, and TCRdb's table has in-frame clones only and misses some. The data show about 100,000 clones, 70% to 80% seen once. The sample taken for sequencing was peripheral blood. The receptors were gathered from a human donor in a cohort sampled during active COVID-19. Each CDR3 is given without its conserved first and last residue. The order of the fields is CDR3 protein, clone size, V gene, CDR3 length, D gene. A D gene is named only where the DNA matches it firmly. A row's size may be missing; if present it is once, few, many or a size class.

CDR3: ASSSQAGLGDEQF
size: -
V: TRBV7-3
length: 13
D: TRBD2

CDR3: ASSLETLRGAEAF
size: -
V: TRBV5-1
length: 13
D: -

CDR3: ASSTDRYGNTIY
size: -
V: TRBV2
length: 12
D: -

CDR3: SVPRGSGSYQETQY
size: -
V: TRBV29-1
length: 14
D: TRBD1

CDR3: ASSYSQGSETQY
size: -
V: TRBV6-6
length: 12
D: -

CDR3: ASSLTRSTSTDTQY
size: -
V: TRBV7-9
length: 14
D: -

CDR3: ASSLGLALDEQY
size: -
V: TRBV27
length: 12
D: TRBD2

CDR3: ASSPRQGRDQPQH
size: -
V: TRBV19
length: 13
D: -

CDR3: ASSSPGQGNEQF
size: few
V: TRBV7-2
length: 12
D: TRBD1

CDR3: ASSPTGGENTIY
size: -
V: TRBV28
length: 12
D: TRBD1

CDR3: AISETLYGYT
size: -
V: TRBV10-3
length: 10
D: -

CDR3: ATSSFGQGVDSLF
size: -
V: TRBV15
length: 13
D: TRBD1

CDR3: ASSEGDRVFETQY
size: -
V: TRBV25-1
length: 13
D: TRBD1

CDR3: ASSIGLGNTDTQY
size: -
V: TRBV19
length: 13
D: -

CDR3: ASSLLAVRAGELF
size: -
V: TRBV27
length: 13
D: -

CDR3: ASSPPSGRYNEQF
size: -
V: TRBV5-4
length: 13
D: TRBD2